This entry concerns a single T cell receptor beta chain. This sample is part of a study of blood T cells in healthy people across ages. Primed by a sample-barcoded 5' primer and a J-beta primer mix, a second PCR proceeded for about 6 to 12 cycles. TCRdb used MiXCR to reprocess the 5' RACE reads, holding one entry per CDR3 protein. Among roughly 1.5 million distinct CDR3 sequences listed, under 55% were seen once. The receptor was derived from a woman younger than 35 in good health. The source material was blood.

The CDR3 DNA reads as TGTGCCAGCAGTTACGCGGGGGGGCTAGAGACCCAGTACTTC. The encoded protein is CASSYAGGLETQYF. The gene calls are TRBV6-5 and TRBJ2-5, with TRBD2 matching over 9 bases. The junction had 2 bases not matched to a gene; V was cut back by 2 bases and J by 4 bases. CDR3 length: 14 amino acids. Germline V gene lookup returns CDR1 MNHEY and CDR2 SVGAGI.